This TCR beta chain was documented in a study of shared clonotypes between healthy human individuals. Study-level background: A couple of female and a few male donors aged 18 to 49 were enrolled.

The ends lost 0 bases at V and 2 bases at J; junction bases unmatched: 4. CDR3 length: 16 amino acids. Germline CDR1 and CDR2: LNHNV and YYDKDF (reference sequence). Measured with immunoSEQ multiplex PCR; TCRdb has only the in-frame clones, and not every one. The data hold 2 million to 3 million clones, with 80% to 95% observed a single time. This rearrangement joins TRBV15 to TRBJ2-7; 10 bases are shared with TRBD1. The sample consisted of naive CD4+ T cells from PBMCs. Described subset: CD45RA+ positively selected. The TCR originated in a man aged 18 to 29 in good health. Some clones in this sample may be carry-over from other donors' samples. CDR3 amino acids: CATSRDGGTGAYEQYF. The DNA of the CDR3 is TGTGCCACCAGCAGAGATGGAGGGACAGGGGCCTACGAGCAGTACTTC. Full variable domain (missing parts from reference TRBV15 and TRBJ2-7): DAMVIQNPRYQVTQFGKPVTLSCSQTLNHNVMYWYQQKSSQAPKLLFHYYDKDFNNEADTPDNFQSRRPNTSFCFLDIRSPGLGDTAMYLCATSRDGGTGAYEQYFGPGTRLTVT.